This T cell receptor beta chain was documented in a study of vaccination and CD4 T cells after COVID-19. On the study more broadly: Two doses of either BNT162b2 or mRNA-1273 vaccine went to participants. It was a median around 93 days after diagnosis, with a range of 35 to 161, that post-COVID samples were drawn. Study-level points and caveats: Median numbers of SARS-CoV-2-reactive clonotypes increased from approximately 23 to 38 (not a significant change).

In regard to this clonotype: Its antigen is not known.

As to treatment: approximately nine-day PBMC culture with coronavirus spike peptide pools or control peptides (ViraFEST assay). Once obtained from cultured CD4+ T cells, the DNA was sequenced using the Oncomine TCR Beta short-read assay. TCRdb passed the PCR reads through MiXCR, listing each CDR3 protein once. The data contain roughly 22,000 distinct CDR3 sequences, less than 35% of them seen just once; the ten biggest clones take up over 10%. Trimming took off 7 bases at V and 6 bases at J, with 18 bases between the two ends. The CDR3 runs to 14 residues. The germline CDR1 and CDR2 sequences are KGHDR and SFDVKD.

The sequencing input was cultured CD4+ T cells from blood. This chain joins TRBV24-1 and TRBJ2-7, with D maybe TRBD2 (6 bases). The clonotype comes from a human donor with COVID-19. The CDR3 loop reads CATSSPGGTGEQYF. Here the CDR3 DNA reads TGTGCCACCAGCTCTCCCGGCGGGACGGGCGAGCAGTACTTC.